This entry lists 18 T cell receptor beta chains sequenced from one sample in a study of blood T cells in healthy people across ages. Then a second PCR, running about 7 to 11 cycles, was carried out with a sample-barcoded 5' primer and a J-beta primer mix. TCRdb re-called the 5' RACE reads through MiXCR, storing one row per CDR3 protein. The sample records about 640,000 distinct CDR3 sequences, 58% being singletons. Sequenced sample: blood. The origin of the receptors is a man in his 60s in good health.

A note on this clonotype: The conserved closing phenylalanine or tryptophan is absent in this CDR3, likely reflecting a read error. CDR3 sequence (DNA): TGCGCCAGCAGAATAGCGGGGGGCCTTCACAACGAGCAGTTCTCC. Residues: CASRIAGGLHNEQFS. The rearrangement uses TRBV5-1 and TRBJ2-1; 10 bases align to TRBD2. CDR1 and CDR2 (germline): SGHRS, YFSETQ. The CDR3 extends over 15 amino acids.

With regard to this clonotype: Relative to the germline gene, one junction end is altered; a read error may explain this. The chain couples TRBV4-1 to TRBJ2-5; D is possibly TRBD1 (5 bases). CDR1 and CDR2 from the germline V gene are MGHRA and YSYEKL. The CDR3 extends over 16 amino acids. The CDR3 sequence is CAGSQDRKGIPETQYF. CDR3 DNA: TGCGCCGGCAGCCAAGACCGTAAGGGGATCCCAGAGACCCAGTACTTC.

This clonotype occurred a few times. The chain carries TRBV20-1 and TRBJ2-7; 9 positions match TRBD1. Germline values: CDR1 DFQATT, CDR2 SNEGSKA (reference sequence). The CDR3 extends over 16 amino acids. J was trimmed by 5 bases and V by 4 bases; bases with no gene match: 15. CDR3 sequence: CSATWTGVGVSHEQYF. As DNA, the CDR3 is TGCAGTGCTACATGGACAGGGGTAGGGGTCAGCCACGAGCAGTACTTC.

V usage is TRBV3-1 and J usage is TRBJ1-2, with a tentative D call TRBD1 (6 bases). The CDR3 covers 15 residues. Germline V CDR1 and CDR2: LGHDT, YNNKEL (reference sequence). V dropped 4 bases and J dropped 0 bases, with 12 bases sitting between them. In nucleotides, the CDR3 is TGTGCCAGCAGCCCAACAGGGTCCGCTAACTATGGCTACACCTTC. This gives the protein CASSPTGSANYGYTF.

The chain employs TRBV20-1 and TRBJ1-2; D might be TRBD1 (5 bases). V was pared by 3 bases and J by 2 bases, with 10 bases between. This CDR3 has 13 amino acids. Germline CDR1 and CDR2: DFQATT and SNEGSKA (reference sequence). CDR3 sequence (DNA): TGCAGTGCTAGGGAACAGGCCAACTATGGCTACACCTTC. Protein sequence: CSAREQANYGYTF.

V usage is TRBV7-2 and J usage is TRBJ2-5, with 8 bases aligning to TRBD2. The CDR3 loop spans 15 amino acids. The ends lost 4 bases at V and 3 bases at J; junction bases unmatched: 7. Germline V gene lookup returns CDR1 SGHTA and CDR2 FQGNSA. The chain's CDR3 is CASSYRGAGEETQYF. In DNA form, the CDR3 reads TGTGCCAGCAGCTACAGAGGAGCGGGAGAAGAGACCCAGTACTTC. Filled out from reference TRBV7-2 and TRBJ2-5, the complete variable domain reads GAGVSQSPSNKVTEKGKDVELRCDPISGHTALYWYRQSLGQGLEFLIYFQGNSAPDKSGLPSDRFSAERTGGSVSTLTIQRTQQEDSAVYLCASSYRGAGEETQYFGPGTRLLVL.

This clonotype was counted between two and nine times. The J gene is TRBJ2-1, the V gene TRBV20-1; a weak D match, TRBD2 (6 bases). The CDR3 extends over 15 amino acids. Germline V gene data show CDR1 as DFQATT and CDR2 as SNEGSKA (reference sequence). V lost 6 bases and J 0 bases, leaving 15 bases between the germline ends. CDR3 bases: TGCAGTGCCGGGGGACTCGGGAGCTCCTACAATGAGCAGTTCTTC. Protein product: CSAGGLGSSYNEQFF.

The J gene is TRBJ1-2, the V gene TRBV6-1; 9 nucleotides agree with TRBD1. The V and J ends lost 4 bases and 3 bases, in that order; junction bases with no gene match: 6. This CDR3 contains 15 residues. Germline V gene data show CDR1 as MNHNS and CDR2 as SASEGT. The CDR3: CASSAKQGADYGYTF. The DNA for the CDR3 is TGTGCCAGCAGTGCAAAACAGGGGGCAGACTATGGCTACACCTTC.

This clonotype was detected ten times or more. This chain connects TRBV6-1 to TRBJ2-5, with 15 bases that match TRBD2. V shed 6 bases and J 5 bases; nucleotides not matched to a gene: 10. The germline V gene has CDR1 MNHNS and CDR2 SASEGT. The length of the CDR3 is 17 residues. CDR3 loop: CASRGGTSGGFMETQYF. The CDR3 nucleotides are TGTGCCAGCAGGGGTGGGACTAGCGGGGGGTTTATGGAGACCCAGTACTTC.

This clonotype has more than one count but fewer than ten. CDR3 sequence: CSVTGTGANVLTF. CDR3 DNA sequence: TGCAGCGTTACAGGGACCGGGGCCAACGTCCTGACTTTC. The gene calls are TRBV29-1 and TRBJ2-6; maybe TRBD1 (6 bases). This CDR3 contains 13 residues. Germline V gives CDR1 SQVTM, CDR2 ANQGSEA. V lost 5 bases to trimming and J lost 4 bases, with 9 bases between them.

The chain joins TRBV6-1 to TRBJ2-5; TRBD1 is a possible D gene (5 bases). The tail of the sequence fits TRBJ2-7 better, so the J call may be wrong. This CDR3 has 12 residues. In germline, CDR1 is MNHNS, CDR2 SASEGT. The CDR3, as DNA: TGTGCCAGCAGGGAGACAGCTGGCGAGCAGTACTTC. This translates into CASRETAGEQYF.

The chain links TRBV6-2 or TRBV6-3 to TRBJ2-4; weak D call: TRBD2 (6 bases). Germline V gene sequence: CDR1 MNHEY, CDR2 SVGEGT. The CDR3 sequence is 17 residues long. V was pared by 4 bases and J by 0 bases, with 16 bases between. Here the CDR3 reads CASSSRLVLLAKNIQYF. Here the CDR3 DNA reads TGTGCCAGCAGTTCGCGACTAGTATTGCTAGCCAAAAACATTCAGTACTTC.

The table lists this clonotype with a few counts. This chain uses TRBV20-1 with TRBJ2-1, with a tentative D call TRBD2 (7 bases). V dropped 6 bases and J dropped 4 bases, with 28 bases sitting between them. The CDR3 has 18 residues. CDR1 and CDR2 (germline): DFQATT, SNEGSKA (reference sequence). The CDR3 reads CSALRAAGAPWPYNEQFF. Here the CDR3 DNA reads TGCAGTGCGCTTCGGGCGGCGGGGGCCCCTTGGCCGTACAATGAGCAGTTCTTC.

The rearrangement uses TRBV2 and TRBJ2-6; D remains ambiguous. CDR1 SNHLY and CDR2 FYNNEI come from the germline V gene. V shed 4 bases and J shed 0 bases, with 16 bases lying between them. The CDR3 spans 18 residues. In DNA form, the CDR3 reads TGTGCCAGCAGTGCGTCTCGGGTAGGGAACTCTGGGGCCAACGTCCTGACTTTC. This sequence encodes CASSASRVGNSGANVLTF. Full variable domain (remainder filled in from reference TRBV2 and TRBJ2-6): EPEVTQTPSHQVTQMGQEVILRCVPISNHLYFYWYRQILGQKVEFLVSFYNNEISEKSEIFDDQFSVERPDGSNFTLKIRSTKLEDSAMYFCASSASRVGNSGANVLTFGAGSRLTVL.

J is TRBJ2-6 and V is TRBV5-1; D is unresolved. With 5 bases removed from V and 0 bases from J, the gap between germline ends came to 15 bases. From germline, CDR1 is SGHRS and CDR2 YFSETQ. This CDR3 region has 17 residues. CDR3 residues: CASRVDTTLSGANVLTF. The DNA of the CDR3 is TGCGCCAGCAGGGTCGACACGACGCTCTCTGGGGCCAACGTCCTGACTTTC.

The chain's CDR3 is CASSQGPGTGGTEAFF. The CDR3 coding sequence is TGTGCCAGCAGTCAGGGGCCGGGGACAGGGGGCACTGAAGCTTTCTTT. This rearrangement joins TRBV12-3 or TRBV12-4 to TRBJ1-1; TRBD1 matches at 11 bases. The CDR3 has 16 residues. V lost 5 bases, J lost 4 bases, and 9 bases stayed unmatched.

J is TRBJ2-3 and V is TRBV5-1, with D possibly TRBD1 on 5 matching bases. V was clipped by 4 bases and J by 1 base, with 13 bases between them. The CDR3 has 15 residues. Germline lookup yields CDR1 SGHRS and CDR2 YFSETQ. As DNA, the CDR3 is TGCGCCAGCAGCAGGACAAGTCCGGGCACAGATACGCAGTATTTT. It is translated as CASSRTSPGTDTQYF.

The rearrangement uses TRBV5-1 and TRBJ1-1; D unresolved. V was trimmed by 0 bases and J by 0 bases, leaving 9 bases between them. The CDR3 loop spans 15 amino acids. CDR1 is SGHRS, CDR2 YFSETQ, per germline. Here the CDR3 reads CASSLVGTLNTEAFF. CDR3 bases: TGCGCCAGCAGCTTGGTTGGCACCCTGAACACTGAAGCTTTCTTT.